The rows below give T cell receptor beta chains drawn from one sample of a study of shared clonotypes between healthy human individuals. This table comes from immunoSEQ multiplex PCR, and its TCRdb copy is limited to in-frame clones, with some not included. The data contain about 2 million clones, approximately 94% of them singletons. The sequencing input was naive CD8+ T cells sorted from blood. The receptors come from a man aged 18 to 30 in good health. Both conserved end residues are part of each CDR3. The order of the fields is D gene, clone size, J gene, V gene, CDR3 protein, CDR3 DNA. The D gene is left open where the match is weak. The size entry is marked missing in some rows and otherwise reads once, few, many or a size class.

- - TRBJ1-2 TRBV29-1 CSVPNGDNYGYTF TGCAGCGTTCCGAACGGGGACAACTATGGCTACACCTTC
TRBD1 - TRBJ2-5 TRBV5-6 CASSLDRGLKETQYF TGTGCCAGCAGCCTGGACAGGGGGCTTAAAGAGACCCAGTACTTC
TRBD2 - TRBJ2-3 TRBV27 CASSTGTSNTDTQYF TGTGCCAGCAGTACCGGGACTAGCAACACAGATACGCAGTATTTT
TRBD2 - TRBJ2-3 TRBV4-1 CASSQGELAGVDTQYF TGCGCCAGCAGCCAAGGGGAATTAGCGGGAGTAGATACGCAGTATTTT
- - TRBJ2-1 TRBV6-6 CASSYERGINEQFF TGTGCCAGCAGTTATGAAAGGGGGATCAATGAGCAGTTCTTC
TRBD2 - TRBJ2-3 TRBV7-9 CASSVTSGGYTDTQYF TGTGCCAGCAGCGTAACTAGCGGGGGGTACACAGATACGCAGTATTTT
- - TRBJ2-1 TRBV10-2 CASSEGQWHEQFF TGCGCCAGCAGTGAAGGACAGTGGCATGAGCAGTTCTTC
- - TRBJ2-1 TRBV7-6 CASSYGSGEQFF TGTGCCAGCAGTTACGGGTCCGGGGAGCAGTTCTTC
TRBD2 - TRBJ2-7 TRBV4-1 CASSPPGGGGLAGDFSYEQYF TGCGCCAGCAGCCCCCCCGGAGGGGGCGGGCTAGCGGGAGATTTTTCCTACGAGCAGTACTTC
- - TRBJ2-1 TRBV13 CASSSQEDEQFF TGTGCCAGCAGCTCTCAGGAAGATGAGCAGTTCTTC
TRBD1 - TRBJ2-3 TRBV5-6 CASSLSLTGADTQYF TGTGCCAGCAGCTTGTCGTTGACAGGGGCAGATACGCAGTATTTT
- - TRBJ1-3 TRBV9 CASSASTEGNGNTIYF TGTGCCAGCAGCGCCTCGACAGAGGGTAATGGAAACACCATATATTTT
- - TRBJ1-4 TRBV7-9 CASSLPPEEDEKLFF TGTGCCAGCAGCCTCCCCCCTGAGGAGGATGAAAAACTGTTTTTT
- - TRBJ2-3 TRBV27 CASSPTGLITDTQYF TGTGCCAGCTCCCCGACAGGCCTTATCACAGATACGCAGTATTTT
- - TRBJ1-2 TRBV6-5 CASSYPTGTSYGYTF TGTGCCAGCAGTTACCCGACAGGAACTAGCTATGGCTACACCTTC
- - TRBJ2-3 TRBV9 CASSAEMGANTDTQYF TGTGCCAGCAGCGCCGAGATGGGAGCTAACACAGATACGCAGTATTTT
TRBD1 - TRBJ1-5 TRBV4-1 CASSHAGAGGDQPQHF TGCGCCAGCAGTCATGCCGGGGCAGGGGGCGATCAGCCCCAGCATTTT
TRBD2 - TRBJ2-1 TRBV5-1 CASSSEVLPGLRGDEQFF TGCGCCAGCAGCTCTGAAGTACTCCCGGGACTACGAGGCGATGAGCAGTTCTTC
- - TRBJ2-7 TRBV6-1 CASSERARYYEQYF TGTGCCAGCAGTGAGCGGGCGCGATACTACGAGCAGTACTTC
- - TRBJ1-2 TRBV7-9 CASSFGGAVGYTF TGTGCCAGCAGCTTCGGAGGGGCGGTCGGCTACACCTTC
- - TRBJ1-1 TRBV19 CASSPQGSEAFF TGTGCCAGTAGTCCACAGGGTTCTGAAGCTTTCTTT
- - TRBJ2-7 TRBV2 CASSELAGEPYEQYF TGTGCCAGCAGTGAACTGGCAGGGGAGCCCTACGAGCAGTACTTC
TRBD2 - TRBJ2-3 TRBV9 CASSVVSAGVLAGTPTDTQYF TGTGCCAGCAGCGTAGTGTCGGCGGGAGTCCTAGCGGGAACCCCCACAGATACGCAGTATTTT
- - TRBJ2-2 TRBV6-1 CASSEAPAAGELFF TGTGCCAGCAGTGAAGCCCCCGCCGCCGGGGAGCTGTTTTTT
- - TRBJ2-7 TRBV6-6 CASSNPTDHVPYEQYF TGTGCCAGCAGTAATCCGACAGACCATGTACCCTACGAGCAGTACTTC
- - TRBJ1-1 TRBV19 CASSIVPGGEPEAFF TGTGCCAGTAGTATCGTCCCAGGTGGGGAACCTGAAGCTTTCTTT
TRBD2 once TRBJ2-5 TRBV27 CASSLTAGGQETQYF TGTGCCAGCAGTTTAACAGCGGGGGGGCAAGAGACCCAGTACTTC
TRBD1 - TRBJ1-1 TRBV7-2 CASSTGQGYYTEAFF TGTGCCAGCAGCACCGGACAGGGCTATTACACTGAAGCTTTCTTT
- - TRBJ1-1 TRBV7-9 CASLLSGENAEAFF TGTGCCAGCCTACTATCTGGTGAGAACGCTGAAGCTTTCTTT
- - TRBJ1-5 TRBV21-1 CASSKGGQPQHF TGTGCCAGCAGCAAGGGTGGCCAGCCCCAGCATTTT
TRBD2 - TRBJ2-3 TRBV5-1 CASSLLAGATRDTQYF TGCGCCAGCAGCCTCCTTGCGGGAGCTACGAGGGATACGCAGTATTTT
- - TRBJ2-3 TRBV7-9 CASSPGPQDTQYF TGTGCCAGCAGCCCTGGGCCTCAGGATACGCAGTATTTT
- - TRBJ1-2 TRBV30 CAWSAGMGIEENGYTF TGTGCCTGGAGTGCGGGGATGGGGATAGAGGAGAATGGCTACACCTTC
- - TRBJ2-7 TRBV7-6 CASSIDPSPLYEQYF TGTGCCAGCAGCATTGACCCGTCGCCCCTGTACGAGCAGTACTTC
TRBD1 - TRBJ2-7 TRBV27 CASSWTGGSYEQYF TGTGCCAGCAGTTGGACAGGGGGATCCTACGAGCAGTACTTC
TRBD1 - TRBJ2-7 TRBV16 CASSPLTGTYEQYF TGTGCCAGCAGCCCGTTGACAGGGACCTACGAGCAGTACTTC
- - TRBJ2-7 TRBV6-5 CASSYWDTPYEQYF TGTGCCAGCAGTTACTGGGACACTCCCTACGAGCAGTACTTC
TRBD2 - TRBJ2-3 TRBV12-5 CASGLVRGAGTDTQYF TGTGCTAGTGGTTTGGTCCGCGGAGCGGGGACAGATACGCAGTATTTT
- - TRBJ2-7 TRBV9 CASSPFFGAYEQYF TGTGCCAGCAGCCCCTTTTTTGGGGCCTACGAGCAGTACTTC
- - TRBJ2-5 TRBV15 CATSRDWPPGEEQETQYF TGTGCCACCAGCAGAGATTGGCCTCCGGGGGAGGAGCAAGAGACCCAGTACTTC
- - TRBJ1-1 TRBV28 CASRTYRVSLNTEAFF TGTGCCAGCAGGACCTACAGGGTTTCCCTGAACACTGAAGCTTTCTTT
- - TRBJ2-7 TRBV6-1 CASSAARAEFYEQYF TGTGCCAGCAGTGCGGCCAGGGCGGAGTTCTACGAGCAGTACTTC
- - TRBJ1-1 TRBV27 CASSLWGIDTEAFF TGTGCCAGCAGTTTGTGGGGGATTGACACTGAAGCTTTCTTT
- - TRBJ2-2 TRBV11-2 CASSSVTSLDTGELFF TGTGCCAGCAGCTCGGTAACTAGTTTAGACACCGGGGAGCTGTTTTTT
TRBD1 once TRBJ2-7 TRBV4-1 CASSQDTGTAYEQYF TGCGCCAGCAGCCAAGATACCGGGACAGCCTACGAGCAGTACTTC
- - TRBJ1-1 TRBV9 CASSVEGLNTEAFF TGTGCCAGCAGCGTAGAAGGATTGAACACTGAAGCTTTCTTT
TRBD2 - TRBJ2-5 TRBV19 CASSPIAGAPLETQYF TGTGCCAGTAGTCCCATAGCGGGAGCACCCCTAGAGACCCAGTACTTC
- - TRBJ1-1 TRBV11-2 CASSLVPTGLNTEAFF TGTGCCAGCAGCTTAGTTCCCACAGGTTTGAACACTGAAGCTTTCTTT
TRBD2 - TRBJ2-1 TRBV10-2 CASSEWGLAGNEQFF TGCGCCAGCAGTGAGTGGGGACTAGCGGGGAATGAGCAGTTCTTC
TRBD1 - TRBJ2-7 TRBV28 CASSHFSGQAWYEQYF TGTGCCAGCAGTCACTTTTCTGGACAGGCCTGGTACGAGCAGTACTTC
- - TRBJ1-5 TRBV9 CASSLGGAPRQPQHF TGTGCCAGCAGCCTCGGGGGGGCCCCCCGACAGCCCCAGCATTTT
TRBD2 - TRBJ2-1 TRBV4-3 CASSQGLAGVLYNEQFF TGCGCCAGCAGCCAAGGATTAGCGGGAGTTCTTTATAATGAGCAGTTCTTC
- - TRBJ2-2 TRBV6-5 CASSYYSGAGTGELFF TGTGCCAGCAGTTACTATTCGGGGGCGGGAACCGGGGAGCTGTTTTTT